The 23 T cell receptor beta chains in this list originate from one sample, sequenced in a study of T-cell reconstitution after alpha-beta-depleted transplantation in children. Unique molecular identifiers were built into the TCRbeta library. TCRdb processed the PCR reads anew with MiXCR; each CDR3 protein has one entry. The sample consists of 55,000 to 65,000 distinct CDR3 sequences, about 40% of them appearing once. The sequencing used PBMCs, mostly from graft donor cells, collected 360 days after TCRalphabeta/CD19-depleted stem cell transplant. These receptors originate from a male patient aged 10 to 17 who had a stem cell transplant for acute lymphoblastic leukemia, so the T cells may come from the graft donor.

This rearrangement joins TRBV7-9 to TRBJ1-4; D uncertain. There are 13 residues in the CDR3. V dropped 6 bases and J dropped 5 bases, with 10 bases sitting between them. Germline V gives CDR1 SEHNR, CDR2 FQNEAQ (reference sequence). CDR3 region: CASRDTGNEKLFF. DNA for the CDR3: TGTGCCAGCAGGGATACCGGGAATGAAAAACTGTTTTTT.

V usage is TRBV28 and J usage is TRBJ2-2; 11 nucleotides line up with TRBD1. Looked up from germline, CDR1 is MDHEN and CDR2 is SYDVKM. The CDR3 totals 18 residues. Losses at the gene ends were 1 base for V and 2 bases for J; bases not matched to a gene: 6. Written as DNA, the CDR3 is TGTGCCAGCAGTTTATCTCGCGGGACAGGGGGTAACACCGGGGAGCTGTTTTTT. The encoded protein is CASSLSRGTGGNTGELFF.

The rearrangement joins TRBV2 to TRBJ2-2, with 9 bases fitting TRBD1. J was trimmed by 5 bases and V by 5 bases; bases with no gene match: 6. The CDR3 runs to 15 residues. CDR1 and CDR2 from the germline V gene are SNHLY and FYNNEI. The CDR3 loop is CASSLQGAETGELFF. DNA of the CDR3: TGTGCCAGCAGTCTACAGGGGGCCGAAACCGGGGAGCTGTTTTTT.

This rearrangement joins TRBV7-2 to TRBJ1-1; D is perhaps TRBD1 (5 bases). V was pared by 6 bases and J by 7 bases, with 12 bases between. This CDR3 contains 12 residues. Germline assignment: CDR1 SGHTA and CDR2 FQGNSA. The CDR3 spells CASSHGGVEAFF. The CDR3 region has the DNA TGTGCCAGCAGTCATGGGGGGGTTGAAGCTTTCTTT.

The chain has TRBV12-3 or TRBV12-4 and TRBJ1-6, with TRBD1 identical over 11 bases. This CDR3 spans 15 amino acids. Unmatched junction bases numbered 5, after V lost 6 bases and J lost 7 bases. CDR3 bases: TGTGCCAGCAGCCCAAGGACAGGGGGCAATTCACCCCTCCACTTT. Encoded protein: CASSPRTGGNSPLHF.

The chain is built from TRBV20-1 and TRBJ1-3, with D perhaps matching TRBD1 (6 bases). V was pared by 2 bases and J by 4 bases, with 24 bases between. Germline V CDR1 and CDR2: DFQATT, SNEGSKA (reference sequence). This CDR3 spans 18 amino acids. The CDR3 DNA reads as TGCAGTGCTAGATCTCAAAAGGGGGGAGGAAGGTCAGGAAACACCATATATTTT. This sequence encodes CSARSQKGGGRSGNTIYF.

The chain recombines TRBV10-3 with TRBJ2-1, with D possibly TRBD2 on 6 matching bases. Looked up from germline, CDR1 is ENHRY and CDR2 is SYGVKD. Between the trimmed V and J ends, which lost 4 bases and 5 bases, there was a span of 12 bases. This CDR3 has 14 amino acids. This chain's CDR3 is CAISGRGADNEQFF. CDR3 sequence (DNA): TGTGCCATCAGTGGTCGCGGGGCAGACAATGAGCAGTTCTTC.

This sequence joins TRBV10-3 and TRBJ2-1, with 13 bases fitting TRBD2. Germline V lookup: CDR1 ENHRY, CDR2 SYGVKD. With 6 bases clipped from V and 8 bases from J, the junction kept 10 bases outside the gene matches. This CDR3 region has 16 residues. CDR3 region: CAIRDPTSGRTDEQFF. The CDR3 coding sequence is TGTGCCATCAGGGATCCGACTAGCGGGAGGACCGATGAGCAGTTCTTC.

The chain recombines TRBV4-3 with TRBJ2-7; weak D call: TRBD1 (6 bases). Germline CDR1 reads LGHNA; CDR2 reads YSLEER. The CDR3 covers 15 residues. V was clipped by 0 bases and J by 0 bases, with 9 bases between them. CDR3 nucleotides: TGCGCCAGCAGCCAAGATCGGGACAACTCCTACGAGCAGTACTTC. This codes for CASSQDRDNSYEQYF.

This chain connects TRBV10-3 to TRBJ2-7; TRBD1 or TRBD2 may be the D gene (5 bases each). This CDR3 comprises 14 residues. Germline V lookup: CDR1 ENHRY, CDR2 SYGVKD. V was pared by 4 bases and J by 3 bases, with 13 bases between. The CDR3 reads CAISGGTQGYEQYF. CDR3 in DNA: TGTGCCATCAGTGGGGGGACCCAGGGCTACGAGCAGTACTTC.

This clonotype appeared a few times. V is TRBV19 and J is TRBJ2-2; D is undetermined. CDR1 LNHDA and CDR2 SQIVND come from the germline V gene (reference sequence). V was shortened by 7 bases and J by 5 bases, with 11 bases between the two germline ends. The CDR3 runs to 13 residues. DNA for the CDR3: TGTGCCAGTATTTTTTTCGGGACCGGGGAGCTGTTTTTT. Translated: CASIFFGTGELFF.

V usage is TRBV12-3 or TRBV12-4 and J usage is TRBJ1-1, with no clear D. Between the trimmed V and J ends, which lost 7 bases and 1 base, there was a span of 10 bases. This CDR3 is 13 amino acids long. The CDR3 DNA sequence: TGTGCCAGCACCCCTCTGAGGAACACTGAAGCTTTCTTT. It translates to CASTPLRNTEAFF.

CDR3: CASSFSAIRTNTGELFF. CDR3 in DNA: TGTGCCAGCAGCTTTTCGGCGATTCGAACGAACACCGGGGAGCTGTTTTTT. The rearrangement joins TRBV7-9 to TRBJ2-2; D is unresolved. The germline V gene encodes CDR1 SEHNR and CDR2 FQNEAQ (reference sequence). The CDR3 is 17 residues long. Trimming shortened V by 3 bases and J by 0 bases, and 14 bases separated the two germline ends.

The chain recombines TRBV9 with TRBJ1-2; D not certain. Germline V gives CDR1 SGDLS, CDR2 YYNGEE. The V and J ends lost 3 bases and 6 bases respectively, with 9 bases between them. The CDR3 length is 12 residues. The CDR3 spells CASSADRNGYTF. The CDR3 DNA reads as TGTGCCAGCAGCGCCGATAGGAATGGCTACACCTTC.

The CDR3 coding sequence is TGTGCCAGCAGTTTCAACGGTAACGAGCAGTACTTC. Translated, it gives CASSFNGNEQYF. V and J are TRBV12-3 or TRBV12-4 and TRBJ2-7; D is ambiguous. CDR3 length: 12 residues. Between the trimmed V and J ends, which lost 3 bases and 5 bases, there was a span of 8 bases.

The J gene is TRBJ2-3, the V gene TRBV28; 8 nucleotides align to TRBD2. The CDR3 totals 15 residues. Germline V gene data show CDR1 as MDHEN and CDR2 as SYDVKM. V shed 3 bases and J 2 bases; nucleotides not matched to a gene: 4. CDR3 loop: CASSFELAVTDTQYF. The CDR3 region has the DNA TGTGCCAGCAGTTTTGAACTAGCGGTCACAGATACGCAGTATTTT.

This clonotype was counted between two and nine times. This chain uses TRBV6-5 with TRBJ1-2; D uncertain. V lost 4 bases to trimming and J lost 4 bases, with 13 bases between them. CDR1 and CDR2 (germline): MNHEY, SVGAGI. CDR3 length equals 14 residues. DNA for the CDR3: TGTGCCAGCAGTTTAGTAGGGTATGGCTATGGCTACACCTTC. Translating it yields CASSLVGYGYGYTF.

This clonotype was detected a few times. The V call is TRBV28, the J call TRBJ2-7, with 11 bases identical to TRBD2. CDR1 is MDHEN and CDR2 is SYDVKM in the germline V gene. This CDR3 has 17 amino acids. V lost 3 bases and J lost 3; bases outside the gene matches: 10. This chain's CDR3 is CASSLGAGLAGIYEQYF. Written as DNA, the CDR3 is TGTGCCAGCAGTTTGGGTGCAGGACTAGCGGGTATCTACGAGCAGTACTTC.

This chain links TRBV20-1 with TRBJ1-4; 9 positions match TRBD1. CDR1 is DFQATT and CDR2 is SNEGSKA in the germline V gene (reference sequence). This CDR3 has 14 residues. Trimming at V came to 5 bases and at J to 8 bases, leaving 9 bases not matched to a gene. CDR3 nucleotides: TGCAGTGCTGAGCCGGGACAGGGAAAAGAAAAACTGTTTTTT. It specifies CSAEPGQGKEKLFF.

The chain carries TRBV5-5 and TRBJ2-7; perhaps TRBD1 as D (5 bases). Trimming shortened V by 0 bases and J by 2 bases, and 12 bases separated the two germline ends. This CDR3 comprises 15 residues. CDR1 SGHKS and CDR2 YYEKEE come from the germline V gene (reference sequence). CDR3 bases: TGTGCCAGCAGCTTGGACCATACAGGAACCTACGAGCAGTACTTC. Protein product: CASSLDHTGTYEQYF.

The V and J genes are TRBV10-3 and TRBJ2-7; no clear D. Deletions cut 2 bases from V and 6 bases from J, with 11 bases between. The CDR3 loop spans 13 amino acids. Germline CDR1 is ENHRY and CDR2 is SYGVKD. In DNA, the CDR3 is TGTGCCATCAGTGAGCCACAATTGTCCGAGCAGTACTTC. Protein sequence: CAISEPQLSEQYF.

This CDR3 reads CASSLWGDQPQHF. The CDR3 DNA reads TGTGCCAGCAGCTTATGGGGAGATCAGCCCCAGCATTTT. J is TRBJ1-5 and V is TRBV7-2; D gene ambiguous. Germline values: CDR1 SGHTA, CDR2 FQGNSA. The CDR3 covers 13 residues. V was clipped by 2 bases and J by 5 bases, with 7 bases between them.

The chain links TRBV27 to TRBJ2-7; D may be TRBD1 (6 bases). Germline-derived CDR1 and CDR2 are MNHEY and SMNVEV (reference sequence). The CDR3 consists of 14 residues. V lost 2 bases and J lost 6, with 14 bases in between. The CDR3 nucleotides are TGTGCCAGCAGTTTAAAACAGGGAAATACCGAGCAGTACTTC. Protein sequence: CASSLKQGNTEQYF.